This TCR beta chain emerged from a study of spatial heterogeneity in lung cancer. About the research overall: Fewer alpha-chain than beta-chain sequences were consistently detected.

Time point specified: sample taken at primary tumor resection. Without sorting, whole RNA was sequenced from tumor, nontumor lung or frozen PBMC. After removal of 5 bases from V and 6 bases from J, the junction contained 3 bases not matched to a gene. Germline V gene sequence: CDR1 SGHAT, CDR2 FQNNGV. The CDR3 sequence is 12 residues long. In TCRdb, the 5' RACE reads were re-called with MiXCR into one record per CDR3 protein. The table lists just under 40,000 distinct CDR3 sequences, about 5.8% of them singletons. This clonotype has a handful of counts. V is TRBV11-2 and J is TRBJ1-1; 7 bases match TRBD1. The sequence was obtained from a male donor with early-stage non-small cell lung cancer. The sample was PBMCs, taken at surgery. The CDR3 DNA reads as TGTGCCAGCAGCCCACAGGGGCCTGAAGCTTTCTTT. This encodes CASSPQGPEAFF.